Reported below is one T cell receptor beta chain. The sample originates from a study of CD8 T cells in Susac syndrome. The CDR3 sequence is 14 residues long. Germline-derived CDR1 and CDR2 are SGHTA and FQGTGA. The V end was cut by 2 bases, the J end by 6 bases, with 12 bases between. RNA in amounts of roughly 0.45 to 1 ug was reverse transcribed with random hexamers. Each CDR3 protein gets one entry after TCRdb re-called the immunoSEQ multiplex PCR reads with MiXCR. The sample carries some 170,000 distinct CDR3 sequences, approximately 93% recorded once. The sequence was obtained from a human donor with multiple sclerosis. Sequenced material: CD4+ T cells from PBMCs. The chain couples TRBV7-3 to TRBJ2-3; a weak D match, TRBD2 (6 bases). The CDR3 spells CASSLSGEMDTQYF. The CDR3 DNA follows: TGTGCCAGCAGCTTATCGGGAGAAATGGATACGCAGTATTTT.